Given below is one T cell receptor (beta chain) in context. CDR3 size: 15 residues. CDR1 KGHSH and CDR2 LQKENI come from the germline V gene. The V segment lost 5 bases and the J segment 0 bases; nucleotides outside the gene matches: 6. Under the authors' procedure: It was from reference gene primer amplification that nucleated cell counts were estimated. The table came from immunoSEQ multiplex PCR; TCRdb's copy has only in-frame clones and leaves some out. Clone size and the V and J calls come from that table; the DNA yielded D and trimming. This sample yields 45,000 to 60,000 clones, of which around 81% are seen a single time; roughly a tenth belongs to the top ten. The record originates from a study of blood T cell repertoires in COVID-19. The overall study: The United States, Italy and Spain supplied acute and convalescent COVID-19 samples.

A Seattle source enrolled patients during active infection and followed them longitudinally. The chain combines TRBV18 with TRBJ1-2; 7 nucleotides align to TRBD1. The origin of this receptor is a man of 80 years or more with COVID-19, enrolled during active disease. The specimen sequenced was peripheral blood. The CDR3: CASSIWDSANYGYTF. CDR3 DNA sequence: TGTGCCAGCTCAATCTGGGACAGCGCTAACTATGGCTACACCTTC.